Listed below are T cell receptor beta chains from one sample, sequenced in a study of T cells in Graves' hyperthyroidism and ophthalmopathy. TCRdb used MiXCR to reprocess the multiplex PCR reads, holding one entry per CDR3 protein. The sample comprises more than 500,000 distinct CDR3 sequences, about 15% of which are singletons, and approximately 4.3% rests with the top ten. What was sequenced was blood. These receptors all stem from a woman aged 35 to 49 with Graves' ophthalmopathy. Each CDR3 is given with its conserved first and last residue. Fields, in order: CDR3 protein, CDR3 DNA, D gene, V gene, clone size, J gene. The D gene is left open where the match is weak. Expanded clones are given a class, and other clones once, few, many or no size at all.

CDR3: CSARRPDYEQYF
DNA: TGCAGTGCTAGAAGGCCAGACTACGAGCAGTACTTC
D: .
V: TRBV20-1
size: .
J: TRBJ2-7

CDR3: CASSQETRAYEQYF
DNA: TGTGCCAGCAGCCAAGAAACCAGGGCCTACGAGCAGTACTTC
D: .
V: TRBV4-2
size: many
J: TRBJ2-7

CDR3: CASSGITDRYGYTF
DNA: TGTGCCAGCAGTGGTATTACGGATCGCTATGGCTACACCTTC
D: .
V: TRBV27
size: many
J: TRBJ1-2

CDR3: CASSFLQGEGTEAFF
DNA: TGTGCCAGCAGTTTTCTTCAGGGGGAGGGCACTGAAGCTTTCTTT
D: TRBD1
V: TRBV6-2/TRBV6-3
size: many
J: TRBJ1-1

CDR3: CASSMEATNGQYEQYF
DNA: TGTGCCAGTAGTATGGAGGCTACCAACGGGCAATACGAGCAGTACTTC
D: .
V: TRBV19
size: many
J: TRBJ2-7

CDR3: CSVQLNRGQPQHF
DNA: TGCAGCGTTCAGCTGAACAGGGGTCAGCCCCAGCATTTT
D: TRBD1
V: TRBV29-1
size: many
J: TRBJ1-5

CDR3: CASSRPGQGYEQYF
DNA: TGCGCCAGCAGCCGACCGGGACAGGGGTACGAGCAGTACTTC
D: TRBD1
V: TRBV4-1
size: many
J: TRBJ2-7

CDR3: CASTARPSYEQYF
DNA: TGTGCCAGCACAGCCAGGCCCTCCTACGAGCAGTACTTC
D: .
V: TRBV6-5
size: many
J: TRBJ2-7

CDR3: CASSPEPANYGYTF
DNA: TGTGCCAGCAGCCCAGAACCAGCTAACTATGGCTACACCTTC
D: .
V: TRBV4-2
size: many
J: TRBJ1-2

CDR3: CASRITAPSNQPQHF
DNA: TGTGCCAGCAGAATAACCGCACCTAGCAATCAGCCCCAGCATTTT
D: .
V: TRBV28
size: many
J: TRBJ1-5

CDR3: CASSLVIGETGGYTF
DNA: TGTGCCAGCAGCTTAGTGATCGGGGAAACGGGAGGCTACACCTTC
D: .
V: TRBV7-9
size: many
J: TRBJ1-2

CDR3: CASSYVTSGEHLRRSSYEQYF
DNA: TGTGCCAGCAGTTACGTGACTAGCGGGGAGCATCTCCGTAGGAGCTCCTACGAGCAGTACTTC
D: TRBD2
V: TRBV6-7
size: many
J: TRBJ2-7

CDR3: CASSDGGAGANVLTF
DNA: TGTGCCAGCAGCGATGGGGGCGCTGGGGCCAACGTCCTGACTTTC
D: .
V: TRBV9
size: few
J: TRBJ2-6

CDR3: CASGASGDYEQYF
DNA: TGTGCCAGCGGGGCTAGCGGGGACTACGAGCAGTACTTC
D: TRBD2
V: TRBV6-1
size: few
J: TRBJ2-7

CDR3: CASISAINQPQHF
DNA: TGTGCCAGCATATCGGCCATTAATCAGCCCCAGCATTTT
D: .
V: TRBV28
size: many
J: TRBJ1-5

CDR3: CAWSLRSSGTSGRYTGELFF
DNA: TGTGCCTGGAGCTTGAGGTCTTCCGGGACTAGCGGGAGATACACCGGGGAGCTGTTTTTT
D: TRBD2
V: TRBV30
size: few
J: TRBJ2-2

CDR3: CASSLRTVEQYF
DNA: TGTGCCAGCAGCCTACGGACAGTCGAGCAGTACTTC
D: .
V: TRBV7-9
size: many
J: TRBJ2-7

CDR3: CASSFGGGSDTQYF
DNA: TGTGCCAGCAGTTTTGGGGGAGGTAGCGATACGCAGTATTTT
D: .
V: TRBV12-3/TRBV12-4
size: few
J: TRBJ2-3

CDR3: CASSYAGDYGYTF
DNA: TGTGCCAGCAGTTACGCCGGTGACTATGGCTACACCTTC
D: .
V: TRBV6-2/TRBV6-3
size: few
J: TRBJ1-2

CDR3: CASSLEGGLAFF
DNA: TGTGCCAGCAGTTTAGAGGGGGGTTTAGCTTTCTTT
D: .
V: TRBV12-3/TRBV12-4
size: many
J: TRBJ1-1

CDR3: CASSYYPRKGGTDTQYF
DNA: TGTGCCAGCAGTTACTACCCCCGGAAGGGGGGCACAGATACGCAGTATTTT
D: .
V: TRBV6-2/TRBV6-3
size: few
J: TRBJ2-3

CDR3: CAWSVPSNSYEQYF
DNA: TGTGCCTGGAGTGTACCCTCGAACTCCTACGAGCAGTACTTC
D: .
V: TRBV30
size: many
J: TRBJ2-7

CDR3: CASSQDNPGPYEQYF
DNA: TGCGCCAGCAGCCAAGACAACCCAGGACCCTACGAGCAGTACTTC
D: .
V: TRBV4-3
size: few
J: TRBJ2-7

CDR3: CASSPWEGGSSDEQYF
DNA: TGTGCCAGCAGCCCCTGGGAGGGCGGGAGTTCCGACGAGCAGTACTTC
D: TRBD2
V: TRBV6-1
size: .
J: TRBJ2-7

CDR3: CASSLGRKYEQYF
DNA: TGTGCCAGCAGTCTGGGCAGAAAGTACGAGCAGTACTTC
D: .
V: TRBV27
size: many
J: TRBJ2-7

CDR3: CATSDPGLARAETQYF
DNA: TGTGCCACCAGTGATCCGGGACTAGCGAGGGCCGAGACCCAGTACTTC
D: TRBD2
V: TRBV24-1
size: .
J: TRBJ2-5

CDR3: CASSFLVAGVEQYF
DNA: TGTGCCAGCAGTTTCCTGGTAGCGGGAGTCGAGCAGTACTTC
D: TRBD2
V: TRBV12-3/TRBV12-4
size: few
J: TRBJ2-7

CDR3: CASSEIGSQETQYF
DNA: TGTGCCAGCAGTGAAATCGGCAGCCAAGAGACCCAGTACTTC
D: .
V: TRBV25-1
size: many
J: TRBJ2-5

CDR3: CAWKLGTANTEAFF
DNA: TGTGCCTGGAAACTTGGGACAGCGAACACTGAAGCTTTCTTT
D: TRBD1
V: TRBV30
size: few
J: TRBJ1-1

CDR3: CASSSLRWQGADTEAFF
DNA: TGTGCCAGCAGTTCCCTCCGATGGCAGGGGGCAGACACTGAAGCTTTCTTT
D: TRBD1
V: TRBV6-2/TRBV6-3
size: many
J: TRBJ1-1

CDR3: CSARPTSGGHEQYF
DNA: TGCAGTGCTAGACCGACCTCAGGGGGCCACGAGCAGTACTTC
D: TRBD1
V: TRBV20-1
size: many
J: TRBJ2-7

CDR3: CASREPGPYTDTQYF
DNA: TGTGCCAGCAGAGAGCCGGGACCGTACACAGATACGCAGTATTTT
D: .
V: TRBV27
size: many
J: TRBJ2-3

CDR3: CAIKGVSDTEAFF
DNA: TGTGCCATCAAGGGGGTATCGGACACTGAAGCTTTCTTT
D: .
V: TRBV19
size: many
J: TRBJ1-1

CDR3: CAWSLGQGSSLGYTF
DNA: TGTGCCTGGAGTCTTGGACAGGGGTCATCTCTTGGCTACACCTTC
D: TRBD1
V: TRBV30
size: few
J: TRBJ1-2

CDR3: CATSRGLLQNTEAFF
DNA: TGTGCCACCAGCAGAGGTCTACTACAGAACACTGAAGCTTTCTTT
D: .
V: TRBV15
size: once
J: TRBJ1-1

CDR3: CASSYISSGSPYGQYF
DNA: TGTGCCAGTAGCTATATTTCGAGCGGGAGTCCTTACGGGCAGTACTTC
D: TRBD2
V: TRBV19
size: many
J: TRBJ2-7

CDR3: CASSLGRTGNQPQHF
DNA: TGTGCCAGCAGCTTAGGTCGGACTGGCAATCAGCCCCAGCATTTT
D: .
V: TRBV7-4
size: .
J: TRBJ1-5

CDR3: CASSYWSSRHEQYF
DNA: TGTGCCAGCAGTTACTGGTCTAGCAGGCACGAGCAGTACTTC
D: .
V: TRBV6-2/TRBV6-3
size: many
J: TRBJ2-7

CDR3: CSAPDRVNGYTF
DNA: TGCAGTGCCCCCGACAGGGTTAATGGCTACACCTTC
D: TRBD1
V: TRBV20-1
size: .
J: TRBJ1-2

CDR3: CSVEAGGTGGYEQYF
DNA: TGCAGCGTTGAAGCGGGAGGGACAGGGGGCTACGAGCAGTACTTC
D: TRBD1
V: TRBV29-1
size: few
J: TRBJ2-7

CDR3: CASSLSGSREQYF
DNA: TGTGCCAGCAGCCTAAGCGGGAGCCGGGAGCAGTACTTC
D: TRBD2
V: TRBV7-2
size: .
J: TRBJ2-7